These 27 T cell receptor beta chains were sequenced from one sample in a study of blood T cell repertoires in COVID-19 (dated by TCRdb to 2020 to 2021). Library preparation used the immunoSEQ multiplex PCR assay. TCRdb retrieved this table from immuneACCESS and kept in-frame rearrangements only. Not all clones are present; in checked studies, unresolved V genes account for under half, and no reason is known for the remainder. Across this sample there are over 300,000 clones, with 86% seen only once. The ten biggest clones cover under 2% of the sample. Specimen: peripheral blood. These receptors were obtained from a woman aged 45 to 65 with acute or convalescent COVID-19.

This clone has only a few counts. The genes are TRBV19 and TRBJ1-5; maybe TRBD1 (5 bases). The CDR3 covers 14 residues. Germline V gives CDR1 LNHDA, CDR2 SQIVND (reference sequence). Trimming pared 1 base from V and 11 bases from J, leaving 15 bases between. The CDR3 here is CASSIAGTGRAQHF. DNA of the CDR3: TGTGCCAGTAGTATAGCTGGGACGGGGAGGGCCCAGCATTTT.

The J gene is TRBJ2-3, the V gene TRBV20-1; the match to TRBD2 covers 8 bases. The CDR3 contains 13 residues. The junction had 3 bases not matched to a gene; V was cut back by 3 bases and J by 4 bases. The germline V gene encodes CDR1 DFQATT and CDR2 SNEGSKA (reference sequence). CDR3 residues: CSASVGLADTQYF. For the CDR3, the DNA is TGCAGTGCTAGTGTGGGACTAGCAGATACGCAGTATTTT.

The chain's CDR3 is CASSYRDTFSYEQYF. The CDR3 DNA is TGTGCCAGCAGCTACCGGGACACCTTCTCCTACGAGCAGTACTTC. The chain has TRBV3-1 (or the pseudogene TRBV3-2) and TRBJ2-7, with D tentatively TRBD1 (6 bases). CDR1 and CDR2 from the germline V gene are LGHDT and YNNKEL (reference sequence). This CDR3 is 15 amino acids long. Trimming left V 5 bases short and J 0 bases short, with 14 bases between.

This chain uses TRBV10-3 with TRBJ1-4, with 9 bases matching TRBD1. This CDR3 spans 13 amino acids. Looked up from germline, CDR1 is ENHRY and CDR2 is SYGVKD. The V segment lost 8 bases and the J segment 6 bases; nucleotides outside the gene matches: 4. CDR3 amino acids: CAISGQGYEKLFF. The CDR3 DNA sequence: TGTGCCATCTCGGGACAGGGTTATGAAAAACTGTTTTTT.

The chain combines TRBV9 with TRBJ2-3, with TRBD2 matching over 12 bases. The germline V gene has CDR1 SGDLS and CDR2 YYNGEE. This CDR3 contains 14 residues. J lost 4 bases, V lost 7 bases, and 4 bases had no gene match. The CDR3 loop is CASASGRGSDTQYF. The CDR3 DNA follows: TGTGCCAGCGCTAGCGGGAGGGGCTCAGATACGCAGTATTTT.

This rearrangement joins TRBV6-2 or TRBV6-3 to TRBJ1-5; weak D call: TRBD1 (6 bases). The germline V gene encodes CDR1 MNHEY and CDR2 SVGEGT. Trimming stripped 4 bases from V and 0 bases from J, with 16 bases between. There are 17 residues in the CDR3. In DNA form, the CDR3 reads TGTGCCAGCAGTTCCCTGGACAGAAAAGTTAGCAATCAGCCCCAGCATTTT. Protein: CASSSLDRKVSNQPQHF.

Concerning this clone itself: The same CDR3 is also encoded by other DNA sequences in this sample. The chain carries TRBV11-3 and TRBJ1-1, with 8 nucleotides matching TRBD1. V shed 6 bases and J 1 base; nucleotides not matched to a gene: 4. The CDR3 covers 14 residues. Looked up from germline, CDR1 is SGHNT and CDR2 is YENEEA. CDR3 nucleotide sequence: TGTGCCAGCAGTCTCGGACAGGGGAACACTGAAGCTTTCTTT. As protein: CASSLGQGNTEAFF. Complete variable domain (other parts from reference TRBV11-3 and TRBJ1-1): EAGVVQSPRYKIIEKKQPVAFWCNPISGHNTLYWYLQNLGQGPELLIRYENEEAVDDSQLPKDRFSAERLKGVDSTLKIQPAELGDSAVYLCASSLGQGNTEAFFGQGTRLTVV.

The rearrangement links TRBV9 to TRBJ2-5, with 9 bases aligning to TRBD2. Germline CDR1 reads SGDLS; CDR2 reads YYNGEE. The CDR3 spans 15 residues. J was trimmed by 7 bases and V by 0 bases; bases with no gene match: 7. This chain's CDR3 is CASSVAPSGMGTQYF. In nucleotides, the CDR3 is TGTGCCAGCAGCGTAGCGCCTAGCGGGATGGGGACCCAGTACTTC.

The V call is TRBV28, the J call TRBJ2-7, with TRBD1 matching 8 bases. Germline V gives CDR1 MDHEN, CDR2 SYDVKM. J gave up 5 bases and V 6 bases, and 3 bases lay outside the gene matches. The CDR3 length is 12 residues. The chain's CDR3 is CASSTTGDEQYF. In nucleotides, the CDR3 is TGTGCCAGCAGCACGACAGGGGACGAGCAGTACTTC.

The J gene is TRBJ1-5, the V gene TRBV5-1; 12 positions match TRBD1. Trimming removed 4 bases from V and 7 bases from J; junction bases left unmatched: 9. CDR1 and CDR2 from the germline V gene are SGHRS and YFSETQ. The CDR3 spans 16 residues. The CDR3 region is CASSPGTGGFGQPQHF. In nucleotides, the CDR3 is TGCGCCAGCAGCCCCGGGACAGGGGGCTTCGGACAGCCCCAGCATTTT.

This clone showed up just once. V gene TRBV18 combines with J gene TRBJ2-2, with TRBD2 matching over 8 bases. The CDR3 length is 16 residues. With V trimmed by 2 bases and J by 2 bases, 4 bases remained unmatched. Germline V gene data show CDR1 as KGHSH and CDR2 as LQKENI. CDR3 sequence reads: CASSPVLAENTGELFF. CDR3 sequence (DNA): TGTGCCAGCTCACCAGTACTAGCGGAAAACACCGGGGAGCTGTTTTTT.

The J gene is TRBJ1-1, the V gene TRBV13; perhaps TRBD1 as D (5 bases). CDR3 size: 14 residues. V lost 0 bases and J 5 bases, leaving 10 bases between the germline ends. Germline V gives CDR1 PRHDT, CDR2 FYEKMQ (reference sequence). The CDR3 nucleotides read TGTGCCAGCAGCTTAGGCCGGCGGGGGACTGAAGCTTTCTTT. Translating it yields CASSLGRRGTEAFF.

The V and J genes are TRBV29-1 and TRBJ2-6; D gene ambiguous. In germline, CDR1 is SQVTM, CDR2 ANQGSEA. The V end was cut by 4 bases, the J end by 0 bases, with 10 bases between. This CDR3 is 15 amino acids long. The CDR3 is CSVGSHGSGANVLTF. The CDR3 DNA follows: TGCAGCGTTGGATCCCACGGCTCTGGGGCCAACGTCCTGACTTTC.

This clone was counted only a few times. The V gene is TRBV11-2, the J gene TRBJ1-5; a possible D gene is TRBD1 (6 bases). Germline CDR1 reads SGHAT; CDR2 reads FQNNGV. The CDR3 length is 15 residues. The V gene lost 4 bases and the J gene lost 4 bases, with 14 bases spanning the gap. The DNA for the CDR3 is TGTGCCAGCAGCTCCCTAGGGGGGGTTAATCAGCCCCAGCATTTT. This translates into CASSSLGGVNQPQHF.

The chain couples TRBV7-9 to TRBJ2-3; 7 bases are a match to TRBD2. The J segment lost 0 bases and the V segment lost 5 bases, leaving 17 bases of the junction unmatched. The length of the CDR3 is 19 residues. CDR1 is SEHNR, CDR2 FQNEAQ, per germline (reference sequence). CDR3: CASSDPYSFSGPSTDTQYF. The CDR3 DNA follows: TGTGCCAGCAGCGACCCTTATTCGTTTAGCGGGCCTAGCACAGATACGCAGTATTTT.

The genes are TRBV5-4 and TRBJ2-7, with TRBD2 identical over 8 bases. V shed 3 bases and J 4 bases; nucleotides not matched to a gene: 9. The CDR3 is 15 amino acids. Germline V gives CDR1 SGHNT, CDR2 YYREEE (reference sequence). CDR3 nucleotide sequence: TGTGCCAGCAGCTCTCCGGGACTAGTAAAGTACGAGCAGTACTTC. It translates to CASSSPGLVKYEQYF. The variable domain in full, with the rest retrieved from reference TRBV5-4 and TRBJ2-7, is ETGVTQSPTHLIKTRGQQVTLRCSSQSGHNTVSWYQQALGQGPQFIFQYYREEENGRGNFPPRFSGLQFPNYSSELNVNALELDDSALYLCASSSPGLVKYEQYFGPGTRLTVT.

V usage is TRBV27 and J usage is TRBJ1-4; 9 bases map to TRBD1. CDR1 and CDR2 from the germline V gene are MNHEY and SMNVEV (reference sequence). This CDR3 is 18 amino acids long. The V and J ends lost 7 bases and 8 bases, in that order; junction bases with no gene match: 20. The chain's CDR3 is CASINQDRGRGRREKLFF. CDR3 sequence (DNA): TGTGCCAGCATTAATCAGGACAGGGGCAGGGGTCGGAGGGAAAAACTGTTTTTT.

The table lists this clone with a count of one. Mismatch with germline at one junction end may stem from a read error. The chain combines TRBV15 with TRBJ2-7, with D unclear. The CDR3 sequence is 11 residues long. Germline assignment: CDR1 LNHNV and CDR2 YYDKDF (reference sequence). The CDR3 nucleotides are TGTGCCACCAGCAGAGATCAGGTGATAGGCTTC. It translates to CATSRDQVIGF.

This clone was detected only a few times. The chain has TRBV5-5 and TRBJ2-7; possibly TRBD2 for D (6 bases). Germline values: CDR1 SGHKS, CDR2 YYEKEE (reference sequence). V lost 2 bases and J lost 0, with 12 bases in between. This CDR3 is built from 15 residues. Here the CDR3 reads CASSFPGSHSYEQYF. As DNA, the CDR3 is TGTGCCAGCAGCTTTCCCGGGAGTCACTCCTACGAGCAGTACTTC.

The chain uses TRBV4-3 and TRBJ2-7; perhaps TRBD2 as D (5 bases). The germline V gene encodes CDR1 LGHNA and CDR2 YSLEER. Between the trimmed V and J ends, which lost 1 base and 2 bases, there was a span of 12 bases. This CDR3 has 15 residues. In DNA form, the CDR3 reads TGCGCCAGCAGCCAAGCATCGGGATCAACCTACGAGCAGTACTTC. Translating gives CASSQASGSTYEQYF.

This chain connects TRBV5-4 to TRBJ1-2; D unresolved. Trimming stripped 1 base from V and 3 bases from J, with 13 bases between. The CDR3 has 15 residues. CDR1 SGHNT and CDR2 YYREEE come from the germline V gene (reference sequence). CDR3: CASSLMALTHYGYTF. CDR3 nucleotide sequence: TGTGCCAGCAGCTTGATGGCCCTCACCCACTATGGCTACACCTTC.

This clone was counted a single time. Here the CDR3 reads CASTPTHQPQHF. CDR3 nucleotide sequence: TGTGCCAGCACCCCTACCCATCAGCCCCAGCATTTT. The chain employs TRBV28 and TRBJ1-5, with unresolved D. Germline loops: CDR1 MDHEN, CDR2 SYDVKM. This CDR3 contains 12 residues. Between the trimmed V and J ends, which lost 7 bases and 5 bases, there was a span of 9 bases.

V is TRBV4-3 and J is TRBJ2-1; no clear D. This CDR3 contains 14 residues. CDR1 LGHNA and CDR2 YSLEER come from the germline V gene. Trimming cost V 1 base and J 7 bases, with 11 bases left between them. The CDR3 region is CASSQGGSLNEQFF. In DNA form, the CDR3 reads TGCGCCAGCAGCCAAGGCGGCTCTCTTAATGAGCAGTTCTTC.

V and J are TRBV27 and TRBJ2-2; D may be TRBD2 (6 bases). Germline CDR1 is MNHEY and CDR2 is SMNVEV (reference sequence). The CDR3 spans 16 residues. V was trimmed by 10 bases and J by 3 bases, leaving 21 bases between them. The CDR3 sequence is CATKRREIGDTGELFF. CDR3 DNA: TGTGCCACCAAAAGGAGGGAAATCGGTGACACCGGGGAGCTGTTTTTT.

V and J are TRBV9 and TRBJ1-5; perhaps TRBD1 as D (5 bases). Per germline, CDR1 SGDLS and CDR2 YYNGEE. This CDR3 region has 14 residues. V dropped 0 bases and J dropped 7 bases, with 11 bases sitting between them. CDR3 region: CASSVAGWGQPQHF. DNA of the CDR3: TGTGCCAGCAGCGTAGCAGGGTGGGGCCAGCCCCAGCATTTT.

The genes are TRBV7-2 and TRBJ1-1; no clear D. The CDR3 has 13 amino acids. The ends were cut back, 4 bases at V and 1 base at J, with 7 bases in the middle. The V gene's germline CDR1 is SGHTA and CDR2 FQGNSA. The CDR3 spells CASSSDWNTEAFF. In DNA, the CDR3 is TGTGCCAGCAGCTCAGACTGGAACACTGAAGCTTTCTTT.

This chain joins TRBV4-1 and TRBJ2-1, with a weak D call TRBD2 (5 bases). V lost 3 bases, J lost 12 bases, and 18 bases lay in between. Germline CDR1 is MGHRA and CDR2 is YSYEKL. This CDR3 has 14 residues. CDR3 sequence (DNA): TGCGCCAGCAGCCAGGTGAGCCTAGCATCCCCGCAGTTCTTC. Encoded protein: CASSQVSLASPQFF.